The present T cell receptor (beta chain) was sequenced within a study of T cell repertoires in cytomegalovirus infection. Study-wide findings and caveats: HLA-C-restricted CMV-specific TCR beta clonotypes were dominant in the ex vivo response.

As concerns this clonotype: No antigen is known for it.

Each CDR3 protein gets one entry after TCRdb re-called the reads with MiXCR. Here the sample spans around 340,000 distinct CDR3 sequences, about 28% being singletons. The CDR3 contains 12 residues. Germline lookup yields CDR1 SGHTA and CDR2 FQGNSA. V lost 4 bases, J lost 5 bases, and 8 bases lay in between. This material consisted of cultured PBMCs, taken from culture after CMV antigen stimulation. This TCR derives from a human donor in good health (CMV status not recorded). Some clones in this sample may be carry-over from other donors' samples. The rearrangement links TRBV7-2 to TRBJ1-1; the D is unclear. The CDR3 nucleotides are TGTGCCAGCAGCTGGGCGGGGACTGAAGCTTTCTTT. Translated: CASSWAGTEAFF.